This TCR beta chain emerged from a study of OX40 agonist ivuxolimab in advanced cancers. Study at large: Patients received ivuxolimab, an agonistic anti-OX40 (CD134) antibody. Study observations and caveats: Which antigen the expanded peripheral T cells recognized is unknown.

Of note for this clone: The antigen is undetermined.

Libraries were prepared by immunoSEQ multiplex PCR; TCRdb keeps only in-frame clonotypes and omits some of them. The data show about 43,000 clones, about 86% seen once. V gave up 6 bases and J gave up 0 bases, with 11 bases separating them. The V gene's germline CDR1 is PRHDT and CDR2 FYEKMQ (reference sequence). The CDR3 length is 14 residues. The sample consisted of CD4+ or CD8+ T cells sorted from blood, taken in a trial of the OX40 agonist ivuxolimab. This sequence originates from an adult with an advanced solid tumor such as melanoma, head and neck, liver or kidney cancer. The rearrangement joins TRBV13 to TRBJ1-1; unclear D gene. CDR3 amino acids: CASSPLTVNTEAFF. CDR3 sequence (DNA): TGTGCCAGCAGTCCTTTGACCGTGAACACTGAAGCTTTCTTT.